This TCR beta chain was sequenced for a study of shared clonotypes between healthy human individuals (dated by TCRdb to about 2020). Describing the broader study: The cohort comprised two women and a few men aged 18 to 49 years. For each donor, CD4 naive and CD4 memory were each run on three plates, CD8 naive on two plates, and CD8 memory on one plate. Blood TCR repertoires of about 5 healthy adults were deeply sequenced to estimate repertoire size and the extent of clonotype sharing between individuals. Libraries were prepared and TCR repertoires were sequenced by different laboratories using diverse techniques, in order to increase sequencing depth and limit assay-specific biases. Per donor, leukapheresis produced somewhere between about 0.9 and 9.5 billion PBMCs.

TCR CDR3 regions were amplified from genomic DNA by multiplex PCR using the deep immunoSEQ assay. Extracted genomic DNA from each cell subset was distributed evenly across all wells of several immunoSEQ 96-well plates, and each plate was treated as a replicate. For sorted subsets, roughly 0.2 ug genomic DNA, equal to 30,000 to 35,000 T cell genomes, was loaded into each replicate PCR. The purified libraries were quantified using a Qubit 3.0 fluorometer, sized with a Bioanalyzer 2100, and then quantified again using the KAPA Library Quantification kit. Every immunoSEQ 96-well plate was sequenced on a dedicated single-read 150-cycle Illumina NextSeq 550 flow cell. On the authors' methods: Because the immunoSEQ output held only junctional sequences and lacked quality scores, the filtering could not match the filtering applied to full-length reads. To assign V/J genes and CDR3, sequences were annotated against IMGT germline references using PyIR, a Python wrapper for IgBLAST v1.9. Any read was removed if the V/J assignment was weak (E-value above 1e-6), the CDR3 was missing, or the read contained stop codons, out-of-frame junctions, or ambiguous translated residues. V3J clonotypes were defined as sequences sharing an identical inferred V gene, J gene, and CDR3 amino acid sequence. Percentage overlap between repertoires was calculated by dividing the number of shared unique clonotypes by the size of the smaller repertoire. Richness of each repertoire was evaluated using RTK rarefaction, the Chao1 estimator, and Recon v2.1 estimates of unobserved clonotypes. Generation probabilities were computed with OLGA for all TCRbeta clonotypes obtained by the gDNA method from several donors. Drawn from immuneACCESS, this table holds only the in-frame rearrangements with V and J called that TCRdb kept. Clones are partly lost; checked studies trace under half to an unresolved V gene and leave the rest unexplained. V, J and clone size are taken as reported in that table, and D and trimming were inferred from the DNA itself. The table for this sample lists approximately 940,000 clones; around three quarters of them were counted only once. The leading ten clones occupy around 1.5% of the sample.

Sequences SGHAT (CDR1) and FQNNGV (CDR2) are obtained from the germline V gene. The CDR3, from cysteine to phenylalanine, totals 16 residues. Only CDR3 DNA is held: 48 bases, read in frame from base 1. The junction carries 17 bases between V and J, which are trimmed by 4 bases and 5 bases respectively. Overall study outcomes, separate from this receptor: Clonotypes shared by all four sorted-subset donors showed higher generation probabilities than non-shared clonotypes. About 5% of naive CD4, around 3.5% of naive CD8, 2.3% of memory CD4, and 0.35% to 0.5% of memory CD8 clonotypes were shared across a handful of donors. The small number of donors limited the genetic and exposure-history diversity represented. Based on pairwise subsampling, the degree of clonotype sharing among donors was expected to be affected by sequencing depth. Rarefaction of sorted-subset datasets indicated incomplete sequencing despite the large sequencing depth. Sampling was restricted to blood, and TCR repertoires in tissue are likely to differ from TCR repertoires in blood. Larger estimated clonotype richness was generally found for naive subsets than for memory subsets.

Concerning this clone: The antigen it recognizes is unknown. No quality values exist for individual bases; no much larger clone is one base distant.

The donors were healthy, HIV-negative adults who had no recently reported acute infections or vaccinations. Every donor was a Caucasian adult residing in Nashville, Tennessee, USA. CD4+ T cells were enriched by magnetic negative selection; naive cells were then positively selected on CD45RA, and the negative fraction formed the memory subset. After blood collection by leukapheresis, PBMCs were isolated using Ficoll-Histopaque density gradient centrifugation and then cryopreserved in the vapor phase of liquid nitrogen. Purity and quantity of every magnetically sorted T cell population were checked by analytical flow cytometry. Each sorted fraction had its genomic DNA isolated and then quantified by UV absorbance on a Nanodrop 2000c.

The V and J segments used are TRBV11-2 and TRBJ2-2; the D gene is perhaps TRBD1 or TRBD2, each of them matching over 7 bases. The material sequenced was memory CD4+ T cells sorted from blood. The cell subset or site label for this specimen denotes: CD45RA-negative fraction. The sequence derives from a man aged 18 to 35 in good health. In nucleotides, the sequence is TGTGCCAGCAGCTCCCTACAGGGGCGGGGGACCGGGGAGCTGTTTTTT. This sequence encodes CASSSLQGRGTGELFF.